The 7 T cell receptor beta chains in this list originate from one sample, sequenced in a study of blood T cell repertoires in COVID-19. Libraries were prepared by immunoSEQ multiplex PCR; TCRdb keeps only in-frame clonotypes and omits some of them. Of about 140,000 clones in the sample, about 86% are singletons; the top ten hold more than 4%. Material: peripheral blood. The origin of the receptors is a woman aged 40 to 55 with acute or convalescent COVID-19.

This CDR3 reads CASSYRGTNYGYTF. CDR3 sequence (DNA): TGTGCCAGCAGTTATAGGGGAACTAACTATGGCTACACCTTC. The chain uses TRBV6-2 or TRBV6-3 and TRBJ1-2, with a weak D call TRBD1 (5 bases). Between the trimmed V and J ends, which lost 3 bases and 0 bases, there was a span of 8 bases. This CDR3 spans 14 amino acids. CDR1 MNHEY and CDR2 SVGEGT come from the germline V gene.

The chain links TRBV13 to TRBJ1-1; weak D call: TRBD1 (6 bases). The CDR3 runs 13 residues. Trimming left V 2 bases short and J 4 bases short, with 8 bases between. Germline V gene sequence: CDR1 PRHDT, CDR2 FYEKMQ (reference sequence). The CDR3 protein is CASSLRGGTEAFF. The CDR3 DNA is TGTGCCAGCAGCTTAAGAGGGGGCACTGAAGCTTTCTTT.

This chain uses TRBV15 with TRBJ1-6, with 7 nucleotides matching TRBD1. This CDR3 has 15 amino acids. Germline CDR1 reads LNHNV; CDR2 reads YYDKDF (reference sequence). With V trimmed by 4 bases and J by 7 bases, 7 bases remained unmatched. The CDR3 reads CATSTTGAGNSPLHF. The CDR3 DNA reads TGTGCCACCAGCACCACAGGGGCGGGGAATTCACCCCTCCACTTT.

The chain is built from TRBV18 and TRBJ1-3; 10 bases align to TRBD1. V lost 5 bases and J lost 0; bases outside the gene matches: 7. Germline V gene sequence: CDR1 KGHSH, CDR2 LQKENI. The CDR3 spans 17 residues. DNA of the CDR3: TGTGCCAGCTCAATCCGACAGGGGGCGAGCTCTGGAAACACCATATATTTT. Its protein product is CASSIRQGASSGNTIYF.

The genes are TRBV2 and TRBJ1-3; maybe TRBD1 (6 bases). The V end was cut by 0 bases, the J end by 5 bases, with 11 bases between. The germline CDR1 and CDR2 sequences are SNHLY and FYNNEI. This CDR3 spans 15 amino acids. The CDR3 sequence: CASSEAGRGRNTIYF. The CDR3 nucleotides are TGTGCCAGCAGTGAAGCGGGCAGGGGTAGAAACACCATATATTTT. Full variable domain (missing parts from reference TRBV2 and TRBJ1-3): EPEVTQTPSHQVTQMGQEVILRCVPISNHLYFYWYRQILGQKVEFLVSFYNNEISEKSEIFDDQFSVERPDGSNFTLKIRSTKLEDSAMYFCASSEAGRGRNTIYFGEGSWLTVV.

The chain has TRBV30 and TRBJ1-2; D remains unclear. The CDR3 covers 11 residues. Trimming pared 7 bases from V and 6 bases from J, leaving 12 bases between. The germline CDR1 and CDR2 sequences are GTSNPN and SVGIG (reference sequence). CDR3: CAFRPGDGYTF. For the CDR3, the DNA is TGTGCCTTCAGGCCCGGGGATGGCTACACCTTC.

The chain couples TRBV27 to TRBJ1-2, with TRBD1 matching over 9 bases. The CDR3 is 16 residues long. Losses at the gene ends were 4 bases for V and 7 bases for J; bases not matched to a gene: 13. CDR1 MNHEY and CDR2 SMNVEV come from the germline V gene (reference sequence). CDR3 residues: CASSSSGTGIVGGYTF. The CDR3 DNA reads as TGTGCCAGCAGTTCCTCCGGGACAGGGATTGTTGGTGGCTACACCTTC.